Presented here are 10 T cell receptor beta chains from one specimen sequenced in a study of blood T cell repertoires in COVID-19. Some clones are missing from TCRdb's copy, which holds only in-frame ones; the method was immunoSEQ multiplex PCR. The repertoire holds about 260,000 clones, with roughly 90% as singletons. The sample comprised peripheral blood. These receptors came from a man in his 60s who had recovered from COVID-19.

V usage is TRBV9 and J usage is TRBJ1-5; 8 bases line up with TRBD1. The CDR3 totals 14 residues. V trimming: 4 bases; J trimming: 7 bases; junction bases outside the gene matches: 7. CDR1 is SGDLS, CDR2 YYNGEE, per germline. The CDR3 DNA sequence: TGTGCCAGCAGCAAGACAGGGGAGGGACAGCCCCAGCATTTT. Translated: CASSKTGEGQPQHF.

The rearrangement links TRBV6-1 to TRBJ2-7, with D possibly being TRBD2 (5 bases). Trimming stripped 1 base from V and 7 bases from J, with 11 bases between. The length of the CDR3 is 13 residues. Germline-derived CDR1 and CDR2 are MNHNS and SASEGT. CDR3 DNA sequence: TGTGCCAGCAGTGAAGGGACTCCCAGAGAGCAGTACTTC. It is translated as CASSEGTPREQYF.

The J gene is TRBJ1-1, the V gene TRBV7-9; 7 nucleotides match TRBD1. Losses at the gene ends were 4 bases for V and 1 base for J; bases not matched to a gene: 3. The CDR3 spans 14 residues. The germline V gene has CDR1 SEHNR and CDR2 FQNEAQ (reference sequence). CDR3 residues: CASSSGQENTEAFF. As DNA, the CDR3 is TGTGCCAGCAGCTCAGGACAGGAGAACACTGAAGCTTTCTTT.

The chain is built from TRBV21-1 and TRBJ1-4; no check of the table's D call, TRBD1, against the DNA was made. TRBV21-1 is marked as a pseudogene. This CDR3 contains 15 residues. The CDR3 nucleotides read TGTGCCAGCAGCAAAGGGACAGGGGATAAGGAAAAACTGTTTTTT. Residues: CASSKGTGDKEKLFF.

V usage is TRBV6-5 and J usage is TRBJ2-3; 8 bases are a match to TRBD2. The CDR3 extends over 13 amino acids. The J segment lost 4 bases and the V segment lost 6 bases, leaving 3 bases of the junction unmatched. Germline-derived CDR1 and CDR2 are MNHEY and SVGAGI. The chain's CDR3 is CASSRTSPDTQYF. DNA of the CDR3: TGTGCCAGCAGCCGGACTAGCCCAGATACGCAGTATTTT.

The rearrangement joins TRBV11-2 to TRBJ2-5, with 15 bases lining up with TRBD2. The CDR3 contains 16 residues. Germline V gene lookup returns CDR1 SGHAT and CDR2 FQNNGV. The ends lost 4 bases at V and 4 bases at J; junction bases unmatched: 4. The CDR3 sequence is CASSSGTSGGRETQYF. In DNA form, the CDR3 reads TGTGCCAGCAGCTCGGGGACTAGCGGGGGGAGAGAGACCCAGTACTTC.

The CDR3 is CASSQEGGTVLYEQYF. The CDR3 DNA sequence: TGTGCCAGCAGCCAAGAGGGCGGGACAGTTCTGTACGAGCAGTACTTC. The chain employs TRBV4-2 and TRBJ2-7; D may be TRBD1 (7 bases). There are 16 residues in the CDR3. V lost 0 bases and J lost 4, with 16 bases in between. CDR1 is LGHNA, CDR2 YNFKEQ, per germline.

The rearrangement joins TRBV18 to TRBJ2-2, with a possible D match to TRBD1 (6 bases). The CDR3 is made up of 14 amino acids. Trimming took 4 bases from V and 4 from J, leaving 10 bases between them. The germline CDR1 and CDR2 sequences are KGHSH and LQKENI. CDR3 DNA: TGTGCCAGCTCACTCCAGGGGTCCACCGGGGAGCTGTTTTTT. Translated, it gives CASSLQGSTGELFF. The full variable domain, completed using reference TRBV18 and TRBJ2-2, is NAGVMQNPRHLVRRRGQEARLRCSPMKGHSHVYWYRQLPEEGLKFMVYLQKENIIDESGMPKERFSAEFPKEGPSILRIQQVVRGDSAAYFCASSLQGSTGELFFGEGSRLTVL.

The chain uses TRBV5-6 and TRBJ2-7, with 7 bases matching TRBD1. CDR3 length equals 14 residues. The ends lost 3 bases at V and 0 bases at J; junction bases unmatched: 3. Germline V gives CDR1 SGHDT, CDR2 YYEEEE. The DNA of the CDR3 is TGTGCCAGCAGCTGGGGGACAGACTCCTACGAGCAGTACTTC. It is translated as CASSWGTDSYEQYF.

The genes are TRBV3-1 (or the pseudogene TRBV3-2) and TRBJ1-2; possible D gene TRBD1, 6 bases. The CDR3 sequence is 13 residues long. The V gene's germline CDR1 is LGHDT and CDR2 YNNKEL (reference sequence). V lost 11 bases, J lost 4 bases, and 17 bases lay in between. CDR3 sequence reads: CAAGEGWLYGYTF. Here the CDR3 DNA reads TGTGCCGCAGGGGAGGGCTGGCTCTATGGCTACACCTTC.